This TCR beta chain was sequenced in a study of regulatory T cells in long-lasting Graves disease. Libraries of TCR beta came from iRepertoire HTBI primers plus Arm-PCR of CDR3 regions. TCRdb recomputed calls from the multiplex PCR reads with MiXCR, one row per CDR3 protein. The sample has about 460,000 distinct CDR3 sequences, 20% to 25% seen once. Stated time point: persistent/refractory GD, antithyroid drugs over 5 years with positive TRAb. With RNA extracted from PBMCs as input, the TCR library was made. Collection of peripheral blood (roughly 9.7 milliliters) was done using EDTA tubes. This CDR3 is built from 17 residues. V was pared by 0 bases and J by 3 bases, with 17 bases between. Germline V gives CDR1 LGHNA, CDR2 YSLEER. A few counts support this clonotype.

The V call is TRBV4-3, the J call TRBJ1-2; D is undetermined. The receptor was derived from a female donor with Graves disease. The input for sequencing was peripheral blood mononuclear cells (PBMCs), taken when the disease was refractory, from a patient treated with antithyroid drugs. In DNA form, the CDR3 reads TGCGCCAGCAGCCAAGATCGGATAGGAGCGGACTACTATGGCTACACCTTC. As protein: CASSQDRIGADYYGYTF.